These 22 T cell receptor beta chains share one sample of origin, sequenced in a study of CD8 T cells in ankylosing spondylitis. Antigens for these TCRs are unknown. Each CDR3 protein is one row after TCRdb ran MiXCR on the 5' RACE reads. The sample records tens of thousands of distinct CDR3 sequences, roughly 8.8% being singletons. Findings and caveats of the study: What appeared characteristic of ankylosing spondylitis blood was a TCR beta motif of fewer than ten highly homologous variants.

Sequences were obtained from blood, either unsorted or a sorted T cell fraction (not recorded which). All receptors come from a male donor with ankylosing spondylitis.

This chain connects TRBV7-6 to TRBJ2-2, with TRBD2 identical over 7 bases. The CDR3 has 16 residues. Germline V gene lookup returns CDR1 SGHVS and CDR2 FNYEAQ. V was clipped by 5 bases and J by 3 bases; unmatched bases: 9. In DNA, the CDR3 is TGTGCCAGCAGCCCCCTGGGTGCGGGAGACACCGGGGAGCTGTTTTTT. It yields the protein CASSPLGAGDTGELFF.

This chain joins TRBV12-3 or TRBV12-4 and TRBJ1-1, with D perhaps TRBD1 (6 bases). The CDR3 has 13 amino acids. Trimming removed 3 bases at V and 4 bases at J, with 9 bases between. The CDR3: CASSLGAPTEAFF. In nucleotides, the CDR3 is TGTGCCAGCAGTTTGGGGGCGCCCACTGAAGCTTTCTTT.

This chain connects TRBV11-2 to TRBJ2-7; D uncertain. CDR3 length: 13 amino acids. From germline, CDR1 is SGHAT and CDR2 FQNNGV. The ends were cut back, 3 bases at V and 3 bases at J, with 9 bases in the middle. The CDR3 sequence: CASSFSADYEQYF. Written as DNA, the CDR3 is TGTGCCAGCAGCTTTTCCGCAGACTACGAGCAGTACTTC.

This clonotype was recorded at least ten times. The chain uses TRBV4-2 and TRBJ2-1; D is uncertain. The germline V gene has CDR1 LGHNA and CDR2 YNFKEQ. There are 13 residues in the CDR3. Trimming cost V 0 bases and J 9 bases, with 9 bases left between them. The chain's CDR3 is CASSQDYLTEQFF. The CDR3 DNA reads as TGTGCCAGCAGCCAAGACTATCTCACTGAGCAGTTCTTC.

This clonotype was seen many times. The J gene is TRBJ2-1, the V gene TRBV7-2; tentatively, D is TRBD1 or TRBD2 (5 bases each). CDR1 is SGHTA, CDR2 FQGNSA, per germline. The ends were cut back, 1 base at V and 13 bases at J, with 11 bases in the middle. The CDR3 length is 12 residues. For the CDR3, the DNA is TGTGCCAGCAGCTTAGGAAGCGGACAACAGTTCTTC. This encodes CASSLGSGQQFF.

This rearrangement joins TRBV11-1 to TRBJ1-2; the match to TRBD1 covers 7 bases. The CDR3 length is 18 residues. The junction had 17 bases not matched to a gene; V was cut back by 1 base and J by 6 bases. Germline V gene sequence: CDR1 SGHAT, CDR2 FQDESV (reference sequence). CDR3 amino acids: CASSLVIQEPTGIHGYTF. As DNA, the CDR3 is TGTGCCAGCAGCTTAGTTATCCAAGAACCGACAGGGATCCATGGCTACACCTTC. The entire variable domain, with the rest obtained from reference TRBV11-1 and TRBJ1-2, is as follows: EAEVAQSPRYKITEKSQAVAFWCDPISGHATLYWYRQILGQGPELLVQFQDESVVDDSQLPKDRFSAERLKGVDSTLKIQPAELGDSAMYLCASSLVIQEPTGIHGYTFGSGTRLTVV.

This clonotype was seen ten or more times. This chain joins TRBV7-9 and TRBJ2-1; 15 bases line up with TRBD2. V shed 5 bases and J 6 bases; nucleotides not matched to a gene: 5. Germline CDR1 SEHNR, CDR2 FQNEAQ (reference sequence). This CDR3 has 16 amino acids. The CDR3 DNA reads TGTGCCAGCAGCGAACGGACTAGCGGGAGGGCCAATGAGCAGTTCTTC. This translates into CASSERTSGRANEQFF. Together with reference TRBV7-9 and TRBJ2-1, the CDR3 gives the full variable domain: DTGVSQNPRHKITKRGQNVTFRCDPISEHNRLYWYRQTLGQGPEFLTYFQNEAQLEKSRLLSDRFSAERPKGSFSTLEIQRTEQGDSAMYLCASSERTSGRANEQFFGPGTRLTVL.

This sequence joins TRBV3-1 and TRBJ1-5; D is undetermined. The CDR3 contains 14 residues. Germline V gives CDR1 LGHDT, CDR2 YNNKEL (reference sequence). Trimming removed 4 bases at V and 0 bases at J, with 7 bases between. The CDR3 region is CASSPDHSNQPQHF. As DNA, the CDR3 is TGTGCCAGCAGCCCCGACCATAGCAATCAGCCCCAGCATTTT.

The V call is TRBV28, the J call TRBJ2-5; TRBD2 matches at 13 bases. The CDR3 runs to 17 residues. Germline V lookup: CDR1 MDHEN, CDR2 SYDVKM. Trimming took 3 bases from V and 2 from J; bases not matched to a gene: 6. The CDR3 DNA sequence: TGTGCCAGCAGTTTGGTAGAGGGACTAGCGGGACAAGAGACCCAGTACTTC. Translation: CASSLVEGLAGQETQYF.

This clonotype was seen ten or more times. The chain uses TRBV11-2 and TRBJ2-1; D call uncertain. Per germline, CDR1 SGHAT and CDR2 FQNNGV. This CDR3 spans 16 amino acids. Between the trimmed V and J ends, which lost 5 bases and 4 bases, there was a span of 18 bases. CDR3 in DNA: TGTGCCAGCAGCCTAGGGCGGATGTCGTTATACAATGAGCAGTTCTTC. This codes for CASSLGRMSLYNEQFF.

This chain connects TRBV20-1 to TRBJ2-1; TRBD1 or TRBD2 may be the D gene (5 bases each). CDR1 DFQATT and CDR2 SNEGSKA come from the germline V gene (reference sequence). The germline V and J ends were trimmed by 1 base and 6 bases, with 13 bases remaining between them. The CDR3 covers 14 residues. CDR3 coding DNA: TGCAGTGCTAGAGGGGGGAGAGAAACCAATGAGCAGTTCTTC. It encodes CSARGGRETNEQFF.

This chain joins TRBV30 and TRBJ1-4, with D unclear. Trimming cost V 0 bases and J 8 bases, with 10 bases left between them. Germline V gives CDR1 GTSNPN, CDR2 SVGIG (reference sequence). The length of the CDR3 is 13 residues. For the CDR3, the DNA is TGTGCCTGGAGTGTAGTTAAGTACGAAAAACTGTTTTTT. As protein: CAWSVVKYEKLFF.

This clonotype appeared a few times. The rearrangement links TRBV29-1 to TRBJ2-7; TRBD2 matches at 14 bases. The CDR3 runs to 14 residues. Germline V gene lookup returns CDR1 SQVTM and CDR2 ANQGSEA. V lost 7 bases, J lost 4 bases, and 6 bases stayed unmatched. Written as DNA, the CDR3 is TGCAGCGCCAGTGGGACTAGCGGGAGTTACGAGCAGTACTTC. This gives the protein CSASGTSGSYEQYF.

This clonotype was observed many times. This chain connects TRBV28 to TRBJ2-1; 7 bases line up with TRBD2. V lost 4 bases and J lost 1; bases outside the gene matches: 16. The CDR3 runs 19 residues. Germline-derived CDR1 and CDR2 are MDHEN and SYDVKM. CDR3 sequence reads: CASSWGGGGPLVSYNEQFF. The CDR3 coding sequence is TGTGCCAGCAGTTGGGGGGGTGGTGGACCCTTGGTGTCCTACAATGAGCAGTTCTTC.

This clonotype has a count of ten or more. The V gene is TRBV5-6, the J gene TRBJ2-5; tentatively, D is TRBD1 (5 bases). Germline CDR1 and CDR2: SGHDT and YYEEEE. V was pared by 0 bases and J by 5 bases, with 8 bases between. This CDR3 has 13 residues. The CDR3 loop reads CASSLGRGETQYF. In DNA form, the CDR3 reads TGTGCCAGCAGCTTGGGTAGGGGCGAGACCCAGTACTTC.

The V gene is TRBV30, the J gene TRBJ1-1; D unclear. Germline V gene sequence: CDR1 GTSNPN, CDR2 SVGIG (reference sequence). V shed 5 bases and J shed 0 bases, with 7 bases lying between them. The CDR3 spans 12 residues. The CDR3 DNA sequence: TGTGCCTGGGACGGATTGAACACTGAAGCTTTCTTT. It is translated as CAWDGLNTEAFF.

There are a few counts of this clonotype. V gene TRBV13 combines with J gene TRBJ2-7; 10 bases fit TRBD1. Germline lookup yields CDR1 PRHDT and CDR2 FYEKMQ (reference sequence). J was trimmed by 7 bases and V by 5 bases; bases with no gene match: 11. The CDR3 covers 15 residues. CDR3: CASSNLGQGLVEQYF. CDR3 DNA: TGTGCCAGCAGCAACCTGGGACAGGGGCTTGTAGAGCAGTACTTC.

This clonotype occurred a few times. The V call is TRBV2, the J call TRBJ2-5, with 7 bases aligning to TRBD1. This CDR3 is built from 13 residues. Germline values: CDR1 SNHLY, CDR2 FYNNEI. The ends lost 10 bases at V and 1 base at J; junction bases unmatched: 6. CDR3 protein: CAIRQGVQETQYF. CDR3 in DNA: TGTGCCATCCGCCAGGGGGTCCAAGAGACCCAGTACTTC.

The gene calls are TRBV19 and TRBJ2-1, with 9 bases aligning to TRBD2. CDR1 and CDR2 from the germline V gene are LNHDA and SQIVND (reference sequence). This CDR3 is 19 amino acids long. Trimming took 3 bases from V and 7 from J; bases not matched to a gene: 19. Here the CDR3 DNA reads TGTGCCAGTAGTATCATGGCGCTGGAAGCGGGAGGCCTCGGGAATGAGCAGTTCTTC. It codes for CASSIMALEAGGLGNEQFF.

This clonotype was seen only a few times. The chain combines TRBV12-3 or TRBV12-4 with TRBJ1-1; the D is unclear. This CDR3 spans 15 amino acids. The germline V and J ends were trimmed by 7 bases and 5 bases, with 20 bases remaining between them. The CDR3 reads CASNEPGKGGTEAFF. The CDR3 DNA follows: TGTGCCAGCAACGAACCTGGAAAGGGTGGGACTGAAGCTTTCTTT.

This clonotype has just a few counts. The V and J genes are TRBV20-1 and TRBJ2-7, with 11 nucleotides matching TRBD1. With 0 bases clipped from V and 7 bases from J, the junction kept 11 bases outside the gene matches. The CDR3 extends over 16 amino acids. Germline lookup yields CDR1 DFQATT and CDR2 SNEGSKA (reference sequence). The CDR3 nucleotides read TGCAGTGCTAGAGATGAGACCGGACAGGGGGCTGGAGAGCAGTACTTC. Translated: CSARDETGQGAGEQYF.

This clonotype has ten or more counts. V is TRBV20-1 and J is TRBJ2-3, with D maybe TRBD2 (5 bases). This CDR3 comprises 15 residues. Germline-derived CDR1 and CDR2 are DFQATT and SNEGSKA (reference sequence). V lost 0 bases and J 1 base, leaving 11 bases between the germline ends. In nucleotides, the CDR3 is TGCAGTGCTAGAGACGGCAGCGGCCGCACAGATACGCAGTATTTT. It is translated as CSARDGSGRTDTQYF.